This TCR beta chain was obtained from a study of blood T cell repertoires in COVID-19. The table came from immunoSEQ multiplex PCR; TCRdb's copy has only in-frame clones and leaves some out. The sample shows about 220,000 clones, around nine tenths of them seen only once. Allocation to cohorts depended on clinical history reported by the participants. This CDR3 contains 15 residues. The germline gives CDR1 LNHDA, CDR2 SQIVND (reference sequence). Unmatched junction bases numbered 8, after V lost 5 bases and J lost 6 bases. Sample: PBMCs or T cells enriched from blood (not recorded which). This chain connects TRBV19 to TRBJ1-5, with 9 bases lining up with TRBD1. The clonotype comes from a woman between 45 and 60 years old with acute COVID-19. The CDR3 DNA reads as TGTGCCAGTAGTCCTAGAATACAGGGGGCTCAGCCCCAGCATTTT. Encoded protein: CASSPRIQGAQPQHF.